The 19 T cell receptor beta chains below were found in one sample sequenced in a study of shared clonotypes between healthy human individuals. CD8 cells regarded as naive lacked CD45RO, were positively chosen for CCR7, and omitted terminally differentiated effector memory CD45RA+ cells. Assay used: immunoSEQ multiplex PCR; TCRdb lists only in-frame clones, some missing. The sample lists about 2 million clones; over 85% were seen once. Sample: naive CD8+ T cells sorted from blood. These receptors were taken from a man aged 18 to 30 in good health.

This chain joins TRBV7-9 and TRBJ2-1, with D unclear. Trimming pared 3 bases from V and 10 bases from J, leaving 10 bases between. This CDR3 region has 12 residues. Germline CDR1 reads SEHNR; CDR2 reads FQNEAQ (reference sequence). DNA for the CDR3: TGTGCCAGCAGCTTCCCCACTGGGGAGCAGTTCTTC. Amino acid sequence: CASSFPTGEQFF.

The rearrangement links TRBV5-4 to TRBJ2-3; D remains ambiguous. The germline V gene encodes CDR1 SGHNT and CDR2 YYREEE (reference sequence). With 0 bases removed from V and 8 bases from J, the gap between germline ends came to 16 bases. The length of the CDR3 is 15 residues. CDR3 sequence reads: CASSLEGLPEGTQYF. CDR3 coding DNA: TGTGCCAGCAGCTTGGAAGGGTTGCCCGAAGGTACGCAGTATTTT.

For this clone: At the DNA level, this CDR3 is encoded by other sequences in the same sample as well. This chain joins TRBV27 and TRBJ2-7, with 7 positions matching TRBD1. V lost 8 bases to trimming and J lost 0 bases; unmatched junction nucleotides: 4. The CDR3 loop spans 13 amino acids. From germline, CDR1 is MNHEY and CDR2 SMNVEV (reference sequence). The CDR3 sequence: CASRGTASYEQYF. CDR3 in DNA: TGTGCCAGCCGTGGGACAGCCTCCTACGAGCAGTACTTC.

The CDR3 nucleotides are TGTGCCAGCAGCGAGACAGGGGCCCCCTGGGGCTACACCTTC. Its protein product is CASSETGAPWGYTF. This sequence joins TRBV9 and TRBJ1-2; TRBD1 agrees at 8 bases. Per germline, CDR1 SGDLS and CDR2 YYNGEE. The CDR3 is 14 amino acids. After removal of 3 bases from V and 8 bases from J, the junction contained 9 bases not matched to a gene.

The chain joins TRBV9 to TRBJ2-2; the match to TRBD2 covers 9 bases. In germline, CDR1 is SGDLS, CDR2 YYNGEE. The CDR3 is made up of 16 amino acids. With V trimmed by 0 bases and J by 4 bases, 4 bases remained unmatched. The CDR3 region has the DNA TGTGCCAGCAGCGTAGTGGGCGGGAGGGCCACCGGGGAGCTGTTTTTT. Encoded protein: CASSVVGGRATGELFF.

V gene TRBV2 combines with J gene TRBJ1-1; 7 bases align to TRBD1. The CDR3 contains 15 residues. The germline CDR1 and CDR2 sequences are SNHLY and FYNNEI. J lost 4 bases, V lost 8 bases, and 13 bases had no gene match. DNA for the CDR3: TGTGCCAGCGGGTACCAGGACCCAGGGGGCACTGAAGCTTTCTTT. It translates to CASGYQDPGGTEAFF.

The genes are TRBV12-5 and TRBJ2-5; the match to TRBD1 covers 8 bases. The CDR3 has 17 residues. V was clipped by 5 bases and J by 5 bases; unmatched bases: 16. Germline V gene data show CDR1 as LGHNT and CDR2 as FRNRAP. The CDR3, as DNA: TGTGCTAGTGGTACAGTCCTTCGGACAGGGTCAAGGGAGACCCAGTACTTC. Its translation is CASGTVLRTGSRETQYF.

J is TRBJ2-6 and V is TRBV4-3, with TRBD1 as a possible D gene (6 bases). Germline lookup yields CDR1 LGHNA and CDR2 YSLEER. Trimming stripped 0 bases from V and 3 bases from J, with 9 bases between. The CDR3 extends over 16 amino acids. CDR3 region: CASSQEQGYGANVLTF. CDR3 sequence (DNA): TGCGCCAGCAGCCAAGAACAGGGATATGGGGCCAACGTCCTGACTTTC.

This sequence joins TRBV6-5 and TRBJ2-2, with 8 bases aligning to TRBD2. With V trimmed by 6 bases and J by 3 bases, 3 bases remained unmatched. Germline CDR1 reads MNHEY; CDR2 reads SVGAGI. This CDR3 has 14 amino acids. In nucleotides, the CDR3 is TGTGCCAGCAGCCTCGGGGGGGACACCGGGGAGCTGTTTTTT. This codes for CASSLGGDTGELFF.

The CDR3 loop is CASSLGDSLHFIYGYTF. The CDR3 DNA is TGTGCCAGCAGCTTGGGGGATTCTCTCCATTTCATCTATGGCTACACCTTC. The chain recombines TRBV5-5 with TRBJ1-2; D not certain. This CDR3 is built from 17 residues. V dropped 0 bases and J dropped 4 bases, with 19 bases sitting between them. CDR1 is SGHKS and CDR2 is YYEKEE in the germline V gene (reference sequence).

This clone appeared a single time. The CDR3 bases are TGTGCCAGCAGCGGTACAGGGGGGGACTATGGCTACACCTTC. Translated, it gives CASSGTGGDYGYTF. The V call is TRBV9, the J call TRBJ1-2; the match to TRBD1 covers 8 bases. In germline, CDR1 is SGDLS, CDR2 YYNGEE. The V gene end was trimmed by 3 bases and the J gene end by 3 bases; junction bases not matched to a gene: 4. This CDR3 contains 14 residues.

The V and J genes are TRBV4-1 and TRBJ2-7; 10 nucleotides agree with TRBD2. Per the germline V gene, CDR1 is MGHRA and CDR2 is YSYEKL. The CDR3 loop spans 16 amino acids. V dropped 3 bases and J dropped 0; count of bases not matched to a gene: 5. The CDR3 DNA follows: TGCGCCAGCAGCCAGAGCGGGGGGGCCTACTCCTACGAGCAGTACTTC. This codes for CASSQSGGAYSYEQYF.

V is TRBV7-9 and J is TRBJ2-3; 7 nucleotides agree with TRBD2. The J segment lost 1 base and the V segment lost 1 base, leaving 5 bases of the junction unmatched. This CDR3 has 16 residues. Germline V gene lookup returns CDR1 SEHNR and CDR2 FQNEAQ (reference sequence). This CDR3 reads CASSLVAGEGTDTQYF. The CDR3, as DNA: TGTGCCAGCAGCTTAGTCGCGGGAGAGGGCACAGATACGCAGTATTTT.

Details on this clone: Different DNA sequences within this sample yield the same CDR3. The chain combines TRBV4-1 with TRBJ2-7; D is undetermined. The germline gives CDR1 MGHRA, CDR2 YSYEKL. The CDR3 has 14 amino acids. V lost 1 base, J lost 1 base, and 8 bases lay in between. In DNA, the CDR3 is TGCGCCAGCAGCCAAGGAGCAGGTTCCTACGAGCAGTACTTC. This gives the protein CASSQGAGSYEQYF.

The chain employs TRBV19 and TRBJ1-6; maybe TRBD1 (5 bases). V lost 4 bases and J 9 bases, leaving 16 bases between the germline ends. Looked up from germline, CDR1 is LNHDA and CDR2 is SQIVND (reference sequence). This CDR3 is 15 amino acids long. As DNA, the CDR3 is TGTGCCAGTAGTACCTCCCCCTGGAGGGGTTCACCCCTCCACTTT. Translated: CASSTSPWRGSPLHF.

The CDR3 DNA sequence: TGTGCCAGCAGTGACGAGATCTACAATGAGCAGTTCTTC. It translates to CASSDEIYNEQFF. The gene calls are TRBV2 and TRBJ2-1; unclear D gene. The germline V gene has CDR1 SNHLY and CDR2 FYNNEI. V shed 3 bases and J shed 3 bases, with 6 bases lying between them. CDR3 length: 13 amino acids. Based on the CDR3 plus reference TRBV2 and TRBJ2-1, the full variable domain is EPEVTQTPSHQVTQMGQEVILRCVPISNHLYFYWYRQILGQKVEFLVSFYNNEISEKSEIFDDQFSVERPDGSNFTLKIRSTKLEDSAMYFCASSDEIYNEQFFGPGTRLTVL.

The chain is built from TRBV19 and TRBJ2-7, with 7 bases aligning to TRBD2. J was trimmed by 5 bases and V by 5 bases; bases with no gene match: 12. CDR1 is LNHDA, CDR2 SQIVND, per germline (reference sequence). CDR3 length equals 15 residues. CDR3 in DNA: TGTGCCAGTAGTTACCGGGGAGCGGGAATCAACGAGCAGTACTTC. It yields the protein CASSYRGAGINEQYF.

V and J are TRBV28 and TRBJ2-7; tentative D call: TRBD1 (6 bases). V gave up 3 bases and J gave up 3 bases, with 18 bases separating them. Looked up from germline, CDR1 is MDHEN and CDR2 is SYDVKM. The CDR3 totals 16 residues. The CDR3 reads CASSFIEFLDSYEQYF. CDR3 DNA sequence: TGTGCCAGCAGTTTTATCGAGTTCTTGGACAGCTACGAGCAGTACTTC.

The rearrangement uses TRBV4-3 and TRBJ2-1; 8 nucleotides agree with TRBD1. CDR1 is LGHNA, CDR2 YSLEER, per germline. This CDR3 comprises 17 residues. Trimming removed 0 bases from V and 6 bases from J; junction bases left unmatched: 10. As DNA, the CDR3 is TGCGCCAGCAGCCAAGATCTTCCCTATACAGGGGGCAATGAGCAGTTCTTC. It yields the protein CASSQDLPYTGGNEQFF.